This T cell receptor (beta chain) emerged from a study of blood T cell repertoires in COVID-19. Study-wide context: The cDNA or gDNA used as material had been derived from T cells, B-cell-depleted T cells, or PBMCs.

Generated by immunoSEQ multiplex PCR, the TCRdb table keeps only in-frame clones and is missing some. The table lists around 120,000 clones, roughly 90% of them singletons. The CDR3 totals 15 residues. J was trimmed by 6 bases and V by 4 bases; bases with no gene match: 9. Germline assignment: CDR1 SGHNT and CDR2 YYREEE (reference sequence). V gene TRBV5-4 combines with J gene TRBJ2-2; 7 bases are a match to TRBD2. The receptor's source is a man aged 50 to 59 with acute or convalescent COVID-19. Sequences were obtained from peripheral blood. DNA for the CDR3: TGTGCCAGCAGCCTGGGTACTAGCGTTGCCGGGGAGCTGTTTTTT. Translation gives CASSLGTSVAGELFF. Combining the CDR3 with reference TRBV5-4 and TRBJ2-2 gives the whole variable domain ETGVTQSPTHLIKTRGQQVTLRCSSQSGHNTVSWYQQALGQGPQFIFQYYREEENGRGNFPPRFSGLQFPNYSSELNVNALELDDSALYLCASSLGTSVAGELFFGEGSRLTVL.